Listed below are T cell receptor beta chains from one sample, sequenced in a study of blood T cells in healthy people across ages. TCRdb used MiXCR to reprocess the 5' RACE reads, holding one entry per CDR3 protein. The sample yields 650,000 to 700,000 distinct CDR3 sequences, roughly half seen once. Source material: blood. These receptors all stem from an elderly woman in good health. Both conserved end residues are part of each CDR3. A D gene is named only where the DNA matches it firmly. The size entry is marked missing in some rows and otherwise reads once, few, many or a size class.

D gene	J gene	clone size	V gene	CDR3 DNA	CDR3 protein
-	TRBJ2-1	-	TRBV5-4	TGTGCCAGCAGCCAGGACTACTACAATGAGCAGTTCTTC	CASSQDYYNEQFF
TRBD2	TRBJ2-1	-	TRBV4-3	TGCGCCAGCAGCCGCGGACTAGCGGGGGCGGATGAGCAGTTCTTC	CASSRGLAGADEQFF
-	TRBJ2-3	many	TRBV11-3	TGTGCCAGCAGCGCCTTCCAGGAGACGCAGTATTTT	CASSAFQETQYF
-	TRBJ1-5	-	TRBV28	TGTGCCAGCAGTCCCTGGGGGAGGGGTAGCAATCAGCCCCAGCATTTT	CASSPWGRGSNQPQHF
-	TRBJ2-3	-	TRBV6-2/TRBV6-3	TGTGCCAGCAGTCCTCATGACAGAGGCACAGATACGCAGTATTTT	CASSPHDRGTDTQYF
TRBD1	TRBJ2-3	many	TRBV29-1	TGCAGCGTACTGACAGGGGCTGATACGCAGTATTTT	CSVLTGADTQYF
-	TRBJ1-5	few	TRBV2	TGTGCCAGCAGTCGGGCCGTGGGAGATCAGCCCCAGCATTTT	CASSRAVGDQPQHF
-	TRBJ1-6	-	TRBV4-2	TGTGCCAGCAGCCAAGAGGGGCGTTATAATTCACCCCTCCACTTT	CASSQEGRYNSPLHF
-	TRBJ2-7	many	TRBV27	TGTGCCAGCAGCCGCGAGTGGCGGTACTACGAGCAGTACTTC	CASSREWRYYEQYF
TRBD1	TRBJ2-7	-	TRBV29-1	TGCAGCGTTGTAAAAGTGGACAGGGGGCGCGAGCAGTACTTC	CSVVKVDRGREQYF
-	TRBJ2-7	many	TRBV12-3/TRBV12-4	TGTGCCAGCAGTTGGATAGCGGCCTACGAGCAGTACTTC	CASSWIAAYEQYF
TRBD1	TRBJ2-5	-	TRBV7-2	TGTGCCAGCAGCCCCAGGGAAAAGACAGGGGAAGGGGCCCAGTACTTC	CASSPREKTGEGAQYF
-	TRBJ2-3	-	TRBV7-3	TGTGCCAGCAGGTCCCCCGGGCGCGGTCCGCAGTATTTT	CASRSPGRGPQYF
-	TRBJ2-7	-	TRBV7-9	TGTGCCAGCAGCGCAGACAACTACGAGCAGTACTTC	CASSADNYEQYF